The 25 T cell receptor beta chains given below trace back to one sample, sequenced in a study of T cells after yellow fever vaccination. MiXCR, run by TCRdb on the 5' RACE reads, gives a single entry per CDR3 protein. The sample has about 260,000 distinct CDR3 sequences, over 4.5% seen once. The source material was CD4+ T cells sorted from PBMCs, sampled on the day of the yellow fever booster vaccination. These receptors originate from a man younger than 35 who received the YFV17D yellow fever vaccine.

This clonotype was picked up a small number of times. This rearrangement joins TRBV5-1 to TRBJ1-1; D is perhaps TRBD1 (6 bases). The CDR3 is 15 amino acids. V shed 7 bases and J shed 1 base, with 17 bases lying between them. Germline CDR1 is SGHRS and CDR2 is YFSETQ. DNA of the CDR3: TGCGCCAGCGGACTTTCGGGGGCCACGAACACTGAAGCTTTCTTT. It yields the protein CASGLSGATNTEAFF.

This clonotype was recorded at least ten times. V usage is TRBV11-2 and J usage is TRBJ2-1, with no clear D. The germline gives CDR1 SGHAT, CDR2 FQNNGV. The ends were cut back, 0 bases at V and 9 bases at J, with 9 bases in the middle. This CDR3 is built from 13 residues. The CDR3 DNA sequence: TGTGCCAGCAGCTTAGATCTCCAGACTGAGCAGTTCTTC. Amino acids: CASSLDLQTEQFF. The full variable domain, rest sourced from reference TRBV11-2 and TRBJ2-1, is EAGVAQSPRYKIIEKRQSVAFWCNPISGHATLYWYQQILGQGPKLLIQFQNNGVVDDSQLPKDRFSAERLKGVDSTLKIQPAKLEDSAVYLCASSLDLQTEQFFGPGTRLTVL.

This CDR3 is CASTQGRAEQYF. CDR3 DNA: TGTGCCAGCACCCAAGGCCGGGCCGAGCAGTACTTC. V is TRBV6-2 or TRBV6-3 and J is TRBJ2-7, with D uncertain. CDR1 MNHEY and CDR2 SVGEGT come from the germline V gene. The CDR3 has 12 residues. V gave up 7 bases and J gave up 6 bases, with 13 bases separating them.

The V gene is TRBV12-3 or TRBV12-4, the J gene TRBJ2-3; TRBD2 matches 8 bases. J gave up 1 base and V 6 bases, and 3 bases lay outside the gene matches. The CDR3 totals 14 residues. The CDR3: CASRLGGGTDTQYF. Written as DNA, the CDR3 is TGTGCCAGCAGACTCGGGGGGGGCACAGATACGCAGTATTTT.

This clonotype was observed many times. The genes are TRBV4-1 and TRBJ2-1; D possibly corresponds to TRBD1 (6 bases). The CDR3 runs 14 residues. Per germline, CDR1 MGHRA and CDR2 YSYEKL. Trimming left V 4 bases short and J 8 bases short, with 15 bases between. CDR3 residues: CASSRMGTLYEQFF. CDR3 sequence (DNA): TGCGCCAGCAGCCGAATGGGGACATTGTATGAGCAGTTCTTC.

This clonotype was seen ten or more times. V usage is TRBV18 and J usage is TRBJ2-2; possibly TRBD2 for D (5 bases). Looked up from germline, CDR1 is KGHSH and CDR2 is LQKENI. CDR3 size: 15 residues. V lost 2 bases to trimming and J lost 7 bases, with 14 bases between them. The CDR3 spells CASSPGEQKGGELFF. For the CDR3, the DNA is TGTGCCAGCTCACCAGGGGAGCAGAAAGGCGGGGAGCTGTTTTTT. Drawing the rest from reference TRBV18 and TRBJ2-2, the complete variable domain is NAGVMQNPRHLVRRRGQEARLRCSPMKGHSHVYWYRQLPEEGLKFMVYLQKENIIDESGMPKERFSAEFPKEGPSILRIQQVVRGDSAAYFCASSPGEQKGGELFFGEGSRLTVL.

This clonotype has at least ten counts. The DNA of the CDR3 is TGTGCCAGCTCAGGGACGGTTTACAATGAGCAGTTCTTC. It translates to CASSGTVYNEQFF. The chain combines TRBV18 with TRBJ2-1, with D tentatively TRBD1 or TRBD2 (5 bases each). The length of the CDR3 is 13 residues. CDR1 is KGHSH and CDR2 is LQKENI in the germline V gene. Trimming left V 5 bases short and J 4 bases short, with 9 bases between.

This clonotype appeared a few times. The DNA of the CDR3 is TGTGCCAGCAGCCAAGATTCGGGTAGGGCCCAGTACTTC. Amino acids: CASSQDSGRAQYF. This chain connects TRBV3-1 to TRBJ2-5; no clear D. Trimming shortened V by 0 bases and J by 9 bases, and 11 bases separated the two germline ends. In germline, CDR1 is LGHDT, CDR2 YNNKEL (reference sequence). This CDR3 region has 13 residues.

This clonotype came up many times. The chain carries TRBV6-5 and TRBJ1-2; 10 positions agree with TRBD1. The germline gives CDR1 MNHEY, CDR2 SVGAGI. V lost 4 bases, J lost 6 bases, and 8 bases stayed unmatched. This CDR3 comprises 15 residues. The CDR3 DNA sequence: TGTGCCAGCAGTTCGAAAGCCGGGACAGGGGATGGCTACACCTTC. Its translation is CASSSKAGTGDGYTF.

The CDR3 region has the DNA TGCGCCAGCAGCCGGACCGTTGGGACAGATACGCAGTATTTT. This translates into CASSRTVGTDTQYF. V and J are TRBV5-1 and TRBJ2-3, with D uncertain. The V gene's germline CDR1 is SGHRS and CDR2 YFSETQ. Between the trimmed V and J ends, which lost 4 bases and 3 bases, there was a span of 12 bases. This CDR3 comprises 14 residues.

The chain employs TRBV20-1 and TRBJ2-6, with D hard to call. V lost 3 bases, J lost 4 bases, and 10 bases lay in between. The CDR3 runs 14 residues. Germline V gene data show CDR1 as DFQATT and CDR2 as SNEGSKA (reference sequence). The CDR3 DNA sequence: TGCAGTGCTAGGGGTTGGCGAGGGGCCAACGTCCTGACTTTC. It encodes CSARGWRGANVLTF.

The V call is TRBV7-3, the J call TRBJ1-2, with D perhaps matching TRBD1 (5 bases). The length of the CDR3 is 13 residues. The germline V gene encodes CDR1 SGHTA and CDR2 FQGTGA. The germline V and J ends were trimmed by 4 bases and 5 bases, with 11 bases remaining between them. Here the CDR3 reads CASSSQEGYGYTF. The CDR3 nucleotides read TGTGCCAGCAGCTCTCAGGAGGGGTATGGCTACACCTTC.

This clonotype has at least ten counts. The V gene is TRBV12-3 or TRBV12-4, the J gene TRBJ2-1; TRBD2 matches 11 bases. This CDR3 contains 17 residues. V shed 5 bases, J shed 0 bases, and the junction held 6 bases outside the gene matches. The CDR3 loop reads CASSRTSGFSSYNEQFF. The DNA of the CDR3 is TGTGCCAGCAGTCGGACTAGCGGGTTCAGCTCCTACAATGAGCAGTTCTTC.

This clonotype was observed at least ten times. This sequence joins TRBV20-1 and TRBJ2-2; D assignment may be TRBD1 or TRBD2 (6 bases each). Germline values: CDR1 DFQATT, CDR2 SNEGSKA (reference sequence). V lost 1 base, J lost 0 bases, and 15 bases lay in between. This CDR3 has 17 amino acids. The DNA for the CDR3 is TGCAGTGCTAGAGCCCTCCGGGGGCTAGCGAACACCGGGGAGCTGTTTTTT. This gives the protein CSARALRGLANTGELFF.

Comment on this clonotype: One junction end disagrees with the germline gene, perhaps due to a read error. The V call is TRBV18, the J call TRBJ1-3; D possibly corresponds to TRBD1 (5 bases). This CDR3 is 16 amino acids long. Germline assignment: CDR1 KGHSH and CDR2 LQKENI. The DNA for the CDR3 is TGTGCCAGCTCACCAACCGGGACTAGCTCTGGATACACCATATATTTT. It translates to CASSPTGTSSGYTIYF.

This clonotype was found many times. The V call is TRBV7-2, the J call TRBJ1-3, with unresolved D. CDR1 and CDR2 from the germline V gene are SGHTA and FQGNSA. V lost 4 bases and J 4 bases, leaving 14 bases between the germline ends. The CDR3 loop spans 15 amino acids. The CDR3 region is CASSYGPSGGNTIYF. The CDR3 region has the DNA TGTGCCAGCAGCTATGGGCCCTCGGGCGGAAACACCATATATTTT.

The V gene is TRBV5-4, the J gene TRBJ2-7; no reliable D call. The germline V gene has CDR1 SGHNT and CDR2 YYREEE (reference sequence). The V end was cut by 6 bases, the J end by 0 bases, with 10 bases between. The CDR3 is made up of 13 amino acids. The CDR3 DNA reads TGTGCCAGCAAGGAACTTAGCTCCTACGAGCAGTACTTC. This gives the protein CASKELSSYEQYF.

V is TRBV5-1 and J is TRBJ2-2, with D tentatively TRBD1 (5 bases). Germline CDR1 reads SGHRS; CDR2 reads YFSETQ. There are 15 residues in the CDR3. Trimming took off 0 bases at V and 1 base at J, with 7 bases between the two ends. The CDR3 loop reads CASSLAGLNTGELFF. The CDR3 DNA reads TGCGCCAGCAGCTTGGCAGGGTTGAACACCGGGGAGCTGTTTTTT.

The chain carries TRBV15 and TRBJ2-1, with 15 bases identical to TRBD2. Germline trimming cut 0 bases from V and 0 bases from J; bases unmatched to any gene: 3. Germline V gene lookup returns CDR1 LNHNV and CDR2 YYDKDF (reference sequence). The CDR3 is 19 amino acids. This chain's CDR3 is CATSRDGLAGGSSYNEQFF. Written as DNA, the CDR3 is TGTGCCACCAGCAGAGACGGACTAGCGGGGGGGAGCTCCTACAATGAGCAGTTCTTC. Full variable domain (remainder filled in from reference TRBV15 and TRBJ2-1): DAMVIQNPRYQVTQFGKPVTLSCSQTLNHNVMYWYQQKSSQAPKLLFHYYDKDFNNEADTPDNFQSRRPNTSFCFLDIRSPGLGDTAMYLCATSRDGLAGGSSYNEQFFGPGTRLTVL.

This clonotype was recorded a few times. The V call is TRBV20-1, the J call TRBJ2-7; 14 bases match TRBD2. Germline CDR1 and CDR2: DFQATT and SNEGSKA (reference sequence). Trimming took 4 bases from V and 4 from J; bases not matched to a gene: 12. The CDR3 sequence is 17 residues long. CDR3 residues: CSATAEGLAGGRYEQYV. In DNA, the CDR3 is TGCAGTGCTACAGCTGAAGGACTAGCGGGGGGACGGTACGAGCAGTACGTC.

This clonotype was seen repeatedly, ten times or more. This chain joins TRBV4-3 and TRBJ2-1; D is possibly TRBD2 (7 bases). The CDR3 loop spans 15 amino acids. V lost 5 bases, J lost 7 bases, and 18 bases lay in between. Germline values: CDR1 LGHNA, CDR2 YSLEER. The CDR3: CASSSLGGGRNEQFF. The CDR3 DNA reads as TGCGCCAGCAGCTCACTGGGAGGGGGTCGGAATGAGCAGTTCTTC.

This clonotype showed up just a few times. The gene calls are TRBV20-1 and TRBJ2-3; 7 bases are a match to TRBD2. The V gene's germline CDR1 is DFQATT and CDR2 SNEGSKA (reference sequence). The length of the CDR3 is 16 residues. V was clipped by 5 bases and J by 0 bases; unmatched bases: 11. The CDR3 spells CSAALRAGASTDTQYF. The CDR3 nucleotides are TGCAGTGCTGCCCTCCGGGCGGGAGCAAGCACAGATACGCAGTATTTT.

This clonotype was detected many times. The chain joins TRBV28 to TRBJ1-6; D possibly corresponds to TRBD1 (5 bases). Trimming cost V 2 bases and J 10 bases, with 12 bases left between them. CDR1 MDHEN and CDR2 SYDVKM come from the germline V gene. CDR3 length: 14 residues. The CDR3 DNA reads TGTGCCAGCAGTTTAGTGGGGACTAGCTCACCCCTCCACTTT. Encoded protein: CASSLVGTSSPLHF.

A note on this clonotype: Because the CDR3's place on the DNA is in doubt, the DNA is left out and the CDR3 is given as listed by TCRdb. The chain's CDR3 is CASSQSQGTPGSCFF. The rearrangement links TRBV23-1 to TRBJ2-2; TRBD1, the table's D call, was not compared with the DNA. TRBV23-1 is classed as an ORF, of uncertain function. Termini included, the CDR3 measures 15 amino acids.

This clonotype has ten or more counts. The V and J genes are TRBV7-6 and TRBJ2-7; D not certain. The CDR3 is made up of 13 amino acids. The V end was cut by 5 bases, the J end by 2 bases, with 10 bases between. Germline CDR1 reads SGHVS; CDR2 reads FNYEAQ. CDR3 loop: CASSEWGTYEQYF. As DNA, the CDR3 is TGTGCCAGCAGCGAGTGGGGTACCTACGAGCAGTACTTC.